One T cell receptor beta chain is described in this entry. Antigen unknown. CDR1 is SGHAT, CDR2 FQNNGV, per germline. The CDR3 has 16 amino acids. V shed 5 bases and J shed 5 bases, with 20 bases lying between them. The data are from a study of T cell repertoires in cytomegalovirus infection. Overall study context: TCR beta signatures that were public indicated CMV infection and matching HLA type.

Broader study findings: Predominance within the ex vivo response was attributable to HLA-C-restricted CMV-specific TCR beta clonotypes.

TCRdb reprocessed the reads via MiXCR and lists one record per CDR3 protein. This table has over 150,000 distinct CDR3 sequences, approximately 19% appearing once. The sequenced material came from PBMCs. The rearrangement uses TRBV11-2 and TRBJ2-3; the D gene could be TRBD1 or TRBD2 (6 bases each). This sequence was found in a human donor in good health (CMV status not recorded). Some clones in this sample may be carry-over from other donors' samples. CDR3 region: CASSRLRGASLDTQYF. CDR3 bases: TGTGCCAGCAGCAGGCTTAGGGGGGCGTCTTTAGATACGCAGTATTTT.